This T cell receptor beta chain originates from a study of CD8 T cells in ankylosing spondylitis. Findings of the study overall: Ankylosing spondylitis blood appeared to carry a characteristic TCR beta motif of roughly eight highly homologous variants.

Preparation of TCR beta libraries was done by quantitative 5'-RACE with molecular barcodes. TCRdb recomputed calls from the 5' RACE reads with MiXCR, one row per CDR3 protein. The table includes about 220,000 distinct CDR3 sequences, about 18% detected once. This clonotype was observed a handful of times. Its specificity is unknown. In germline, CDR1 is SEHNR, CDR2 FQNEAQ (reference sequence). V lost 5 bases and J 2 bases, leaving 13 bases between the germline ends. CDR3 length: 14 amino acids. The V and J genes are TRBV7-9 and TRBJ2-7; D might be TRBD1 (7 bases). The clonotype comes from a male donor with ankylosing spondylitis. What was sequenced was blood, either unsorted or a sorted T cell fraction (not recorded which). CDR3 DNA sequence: TGTGCCAGCAGCCAGGGGGGAAGCCCCTACGAGCAGTACTTC. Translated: CASSQGGSPYEQYF.